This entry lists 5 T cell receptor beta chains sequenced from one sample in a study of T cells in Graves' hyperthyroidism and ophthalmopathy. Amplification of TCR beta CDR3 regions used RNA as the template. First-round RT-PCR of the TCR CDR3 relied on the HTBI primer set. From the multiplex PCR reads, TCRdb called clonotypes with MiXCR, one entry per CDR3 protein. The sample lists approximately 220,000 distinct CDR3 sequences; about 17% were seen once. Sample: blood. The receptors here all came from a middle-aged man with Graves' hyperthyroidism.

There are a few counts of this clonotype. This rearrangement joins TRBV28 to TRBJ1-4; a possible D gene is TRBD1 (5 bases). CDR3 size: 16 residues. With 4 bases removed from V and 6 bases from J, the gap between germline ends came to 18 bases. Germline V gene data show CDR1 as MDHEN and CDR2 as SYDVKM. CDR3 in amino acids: CASSSRDPSRYEKLFF. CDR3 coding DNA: TGTGCCAGCAGTTCACGGGACCCCAGTCGATATGAAAAACTGTTTTTT.

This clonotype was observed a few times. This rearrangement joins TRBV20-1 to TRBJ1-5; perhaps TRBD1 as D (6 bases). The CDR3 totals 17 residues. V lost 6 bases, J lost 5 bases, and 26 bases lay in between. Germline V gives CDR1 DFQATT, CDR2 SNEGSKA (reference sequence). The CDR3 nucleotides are TGCAGTGCCATAGACCTTAACAGGGTTTCGACGGATCAGCCCCAGCATTTT. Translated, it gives CSAIDLNRVSTDQPQHF.

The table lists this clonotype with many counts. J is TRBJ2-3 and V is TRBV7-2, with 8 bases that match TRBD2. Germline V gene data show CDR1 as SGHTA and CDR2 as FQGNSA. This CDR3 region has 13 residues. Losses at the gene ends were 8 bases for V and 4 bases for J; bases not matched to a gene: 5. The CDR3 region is CASSRGGPDTQYF. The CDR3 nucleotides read TGTGCCAGCTCCCGGGGGGGCCCAGATACGCAGTATTTT.

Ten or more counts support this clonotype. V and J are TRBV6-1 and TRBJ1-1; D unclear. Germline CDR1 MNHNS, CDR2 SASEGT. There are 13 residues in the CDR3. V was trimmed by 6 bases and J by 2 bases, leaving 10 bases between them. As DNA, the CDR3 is TGTGCCAGCAGGACCGGCCCCAACACTGAAGCTTTCTTT. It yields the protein CASRTGPNTEAFF.

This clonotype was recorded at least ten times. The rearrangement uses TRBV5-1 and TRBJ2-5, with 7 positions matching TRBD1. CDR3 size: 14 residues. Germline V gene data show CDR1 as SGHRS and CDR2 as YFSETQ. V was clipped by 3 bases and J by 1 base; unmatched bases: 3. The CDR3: CASSSTGPQETQYF. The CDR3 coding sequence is TGCGCCAGCAGCTCGACAGGGCCCCAAGAGACCCAGTACTTC.